One sample yielded the 27 T cell receptor beta chains listed below, sequenced in a study of cytomegalovirus exposure and HLA in healthy donors. Repertoires were generated with immunoSEQ multiplex PCR, while TCRdb's copy carries only in-frame clones and drops some. The sample holds about 73,000 clones, about 90% seen once. The sample comprised PBMCs. The receptors shown here come from a woman younger than 35 in good health and CMV-seropositive.

This rearrangement joins TRBV11-2 to TRBJ2-7; 7 bases fit TRBD1. With 4 bases clipped from V and 5 bases from J, the junction kept 8 bases outside the gene matches. This CDR3 comprises 14 residues. Germline CDR1 is SGHAT and CDR2 is FQNNGV. CDR3 nucleotide sequence: TGTGCCAGCAGCTCGCCCGACAGGGCCCACGAGCAGTACTTC. This sequence encodes CASSSPDRAHEQYF.

This clone was detected once. This chain links TRBV6-1 with TRBJ2-7; 9 positions match TRBD1. V lost 3 bases, J lost 4 bases, and 7 bases stayed unmatched. Germline V gene sequence: CDR1 MNHNS, CDR2 SASEGT. CDR3 length: 15 residues. CDR3 sequence: CASSEETGGPYEQYF. CDR3 sequence (DNA): TGTGCCAGCAGTGAGGAGACAGGGGGTCCGTACGAGCAGTACTTC.

The gene calls are TRBV27 and TRBJ2-7; 11 bases agree with TRBD1. Germline values: CDR1 MNHEY, CDR2 SMNVEV (reference sequence). The CDR3 covers 15 residues. The junction had 10 bases not matched to a gene; V was cut back by 6 bases and J by 6 bases. CDR3 bases: TGTGCCAGCAGCTCCTGGAGGGACAGGGGGATCGAGCAGTACTTC. It specifies CASSSWRDRGIEQYF.

V gene TRBV13 combines with J gene TRBJ2-2, with 7 bases that match TRBD1. J lost 5 bases, V lost 6 bases, and 9 bases had no gene match. Germline V CDR1 and CDR2: PRHDT, FYEKMQ (reference sequence). The CDR3 covers 15 residues. CDR3 sequence (DNA): TGTGCCAGCAGACCACAGGGGCTGAGGACCGGGGAGCTGTTTTTT. Its protein product is CASRPQGLRTGELFF.

DNA of the CDR3: TGTGCCAGCAGCGTACAGGGGGGATACACTGAAGCTTTCTTT. As protein: CASSVQGGYTEAFF. The chain combines TRBV9 with TRBJ1-1; TRBD1 agrees at 7 bases. In germline, CDR1 is SGDLS, CDR2 YYNGEE. V dropped 1 base and J dropped 3; count of bases not matched to a gene: 3. The CDR3 length is 14 residues.

The V and J genes are TRBV28 and TRBJ1-5, with 12 bases lining up with TRBD1. V lost 6 bases and J lost 0; bases outside the gene matches: 9. This CDR3 region has 18 residues. Germline CDR1 MDHEN, CDR2 SYDVKM. CDR3 nucleotide sequence: TGTGCCAGCAGGACGGGACAGGGGGCATCGTATAGCAATCAGCCCCAGCATTTT. Protein product: CASRTGQGASYSNQPQHF.

V and J are TRBV13 and TRBJ2-5; D unresolved. Germline assignment: CDR1 PRHDT and CDR2 FYEKMQ (reference sequence). This CDR3 is built from 14 residues. V lost 5 bases and J lost 3, with 13 bases in between. The CDR3 region is CASSQVGRKETQYF. In DNA form, the CDR3 reads TGTGCCAGCAGCCAGGTGGGCAGGAAAGAGACCCAGTACTTC. The whole variable domain, remainder taken from reference TRBV13 and TRBJ2-5, is AAGVIQSPRHLIKEKRETATLKCYPIPRHDTVYWYQQGPGQDPQFLISFYEKMQSDKGSIPDRFSAQQFSDYHSELNMSSLELGDSALYFCASSQVGRKETQYFGPGTRLLVL.

This chain links TRBV28 with TRBJ2-3; perhaps TRBD2 as D (7 bases). Per the germline V gene, CDR1 is MDHEN and CDR2 is SYDVKM. The CDR3 extends over 15 amino acids. Trimming shortened V by 5 bases and J by 2 bases, and 14 bases separated the two germline ends. The CDR3 loop is CASSMWGGPTDTQYF. DNA of the CDR3: TGTGCCAGCAGTATGTGGGGGGGCCCCACAGATACGCAGTATTTT.

The gene calls are TRBV30 and TRBJ2-5; 8 positions match TRBD1. Losses at the gene ends were 0 bases for V and 4 bases for J; bases not matched to a gene: 1. This CDR3 is built from 13 residues. CDR1 and CDR2 from the germline V gene are GTSNPN and SVGIG (reference sequence). Here the CDR3 DNA reads TGTGCCTGGAGTGTACAGGGGGGAGAGACCCAGTACTTC. This gives the protein CAWSVQGGETQYF.

V and J are TRBV30 and TRBJ1-4; the D gene is possibly TRBD1 (5 bases). Trimming shortened V by 4 bases and J by 2 bases, and 11 bases separated the two germline ends. The germline V gene encodes CDR1 GTSNPN and CDR2 SVGIG (reference sequence). The CDR3 is 14 residues long. Here the CDR3 DNA reads TGTGCCTGGACGGCGGGGGTTACTAATGAAAAACTGTTTTTT. Translated, it gives CAWTAGVTNEKLFF.

As for this clone: Other DNA sequences in the sample encode the same CDR3. The V call is TRBV4-1, the J call TRBJ2-7; 9 bases agree with TRBD2. This CDR3 is built from 15 residues. The germline V gene has CDR1 MGHRA and CDR2 YSYEKL. Germline trimming cut 1 base from V and 2 bases from J; bases unmatched to any gene: 3. CDR3 residues: CASSQVAGGPYEQYF. As DNA, the CDR3 is TGCGCCAGCAGCCAAGTGGCGGGGGGGCCCTACGAGCAGTACTTC.

This sequence joins TRBV19 and TRBJ2-2, with TRBD1 matching 10 bases. From germline, CDR1 is LNHDA and CDR2 SQIVND (reference sequence). The junction had 6 bases not matched to a gene; V was cut back by 7 bases and J by 4 bases. This CDR3 is built from 15 residues. The CDR3, as DNA: TGTGCCAGTAAGGGACAGGGGAGCTCCACCGGGGAGCTGTTTTTT. Its translation is CASKGQGSSTGELFF.

CDR3 sequence (DNA): TGTGCCAGCAGCCTACGTGGCAGTGCCTACGAGCAGTACTTC. It codes for CASSLRGSAYEQYF. V usage is TRBV14 and J usage is TRBJ2-7; unclear D gene. CDR1 and CDR2 (germline): SGHDN, FVKESK. The CDR3 loop spans 14 amino acids. V lost 4 bases to trimming and J lost 2 bases, with 12 bases between them. Full variable domain (rest looked up from reference TRBV14 and TRBJ2-7): EAGVTQFPSHSVIEKGQTVTLRCDPISGHDNLYWYRRVMGKEIKFLLHFVKESKQDESGMPNNRFLAERTGGTYSTLKVQPAELEDSGVYFCASSLRGSAYEQYFGPGTRLTVT.

The chain combines TRBV10-2 with TRBJ2-7; D is ambiguous. The CDR3 has 14 residues. Trimming stripped 5 bases from V and 3 bases from J, with 14 bases between. Germline-derived CDR1 and CDR2 are WSHSY and SAAADI. CDR3: CASSWSVSNYEQYF. The CDR3 bases are TGCGCCAGCAGTTGGTCAGTTTCAAACTACGAGCAGTACTTC.

The chain joins TRBV15 to TRBJ2-7; possibly TRBD1 for D (5 bases). Trimming cost V 4 bases and J 6 bases, with 16 bases left between them. The CDR3 totals 14 residues. In germline, CDR1 is LNHNV, CDR2 YYDKDF (reference sequence). CDR3 sequence reads: CATSNVGREFEQYF. CDR3 DNA sequence: TGTGCCACCAGCAACGTGGGCAGGGAATTCGAGCAGTACTTC. Combining the CDR3 with reference TRBV15 and TRBJ2-7 gives the whole variable domain DAMVIQNPRYQVTQFGKPVTLSCSQTLNHNVMYWYQQKSSQAPKLLFHYYDKDFNNEADTPDNFQSRRPNTSFCFLDIRSPGLGDTAMYLCATSNVGREFEQYFGPGTRLTVT.

A single count supports this clone. CDR3 in DNA: TGTGCCAGCAGCCTCTCCCCCGGAACGGGAGTCCTTTCCAGCTCCTACAATGAGCAGTTCTTC. It specifies CASSLSPGTGVLSSSYNEQFF. The rearrangement uses TRBV9 and TRBJ2-1; D possibly corresponds to TRBD2 (6 bases). Germline V gene sequence: CDR1 SGDLS, CDR2 YYNGEE. The CDR3 has 21 amino acids. The V and J ends lost 4 bases and 0 bases respectively, with 29 bases between them.

The rearrangement links TRBV28 to TRBJ2-1, with D tentatively TRBD2 (5 bases). Germline assignment: CDR1 MDHEN and CDR2 SYDVKM. The V and J ends lost 2 bases and 5 bases respectively, with 13 bases between them. CDR3 size: 15 residues. CDR3 DNA sequence: TGTGCCAGCAGTTTACTCAGAGGGAGAAACAATGAGCAGTTCTTC. Translated, it gives CASSLLRGRNNEQFF.

CDR3 amino acids: CASSEWDKETQYF. The CDR3 DNA follows: TGTGCCAGCAGTGAATGGGACAAAGAGACCCAGTACTTC. The J gene is TRBJ2-5, the V gene TRBV6-1; possible D gene TRBD1, 6 bases. Deletions cut 2 bases from V and 3 bases from J, with 7 bases between. In germline, CDR1 is MNHNS, CDR2 SASEGT. This CDR3 contains 13 residues.

The chain has TRBV7-9 and TRBJ2-5, with a tentative D call TRBD1 (5 bases). V shed 1 base and J shed 5 bases, with 14 bases lying between them. The CDR3 covers 15 residues. Looked up from germline, CDR1 is SEHNR and CDR2 is FQNEAQ (reference sequence). The CDR3 DNA reads TGTGCCAGCAGCTTAGATCAAGGGGCGCGTGAGACCCAGTACTTC. Amino acids: CASSLDQGARETQYF.

This clone appeared a single time. This chain connects TRBV7-8 to TRBJ1-1; D perhaps matches TRBD1 (6 bases). CDR3 length: 18 residues. Looked up from germline, CDR1 is SGHVS and CDR2 is FQNEAQ. V lost 3 bases, J lost 2 bases, and 22 bases lay in between. CDR3 in amino acids: CASSFYRGGRASNTEAFF. The CDR3 DNA reads as TGTGCCAGCAGCTTCTATAGGGGGGGGCGCGCCAGCAACACTGAAGCTTTCTTT.

V gene TRBV19 combines with J gene TRBJ2-7, with D tentatively TRBD2 (5 bases). From germline, CDR1 is LNHDA and CDR2 SQIVND (reference sequence). The CDR3 extends over 13 amino acids. The V and J ends lost 9 bases and 0 bases respectively, with 12 bases between them. This chain's CDR3 is CASAAGSSYEQYF. Here the CDR3 DNA reads TGTGCCAGCGCCGCTGGGAGCTCCTACGAGCAGTACTTC.

The chain carries TRBV11-2 and TRBJ2-5, with D unresolved. Trimming took off 3 bases at V and 2 bases at J, with 7 bases between the two ends. CDR3 size: 13 residues. Looked up from germline, CDR1 is SGHAT and CDR2 is FQNNGV. The CDR3 nucleotides are TGTGCCAGCAGCTTCTCACAGCAAGAGACCCAGTACTTC. Its translation is CASSFSQQETQYF.

The rearrangement uses TRBV4-1 and TRBJ1-1; D is possibly TRBD1 (6 bases). V dropped 4 bases and J dropped 3 bases, with 18 bases sitting between them. Germline V gene data show CDR1 as MGHRA and CDR2 as YSYEKL. The length of the CDR3 is 16 residues. This CDR3 reads CASSPSADRVDTEAFF. The DNA for the CDR3 is TGCGCCAGCAGCCCCTCGGCGGACAGAGTGGACACTGAAGCTTTCTTT.

This chain links TRBV4-1 with TRBJ2-7; 10 nucleotides line up with TRBD1. Germline CDR1 is MGHRA and CDR2 is YSYEKL. Trimming cost V 1 base and J 3 bases; bases outside gene matches: 12. The CDR3 length is 18 residues. In DNA, the CDR3 is TGCGCCAGCAGCCAAGTAGGGAGCCGGGACAGGGGTCTCTACGAGCAGTACTTC. Residues: CASSQVGSRDRGLYEQYF.

The J gene is TRBJ2-5, the V gene TRBV13; D gene ambiguous. V was shortened by 3 bases and J by 4 bases, with 6 bases between the two germline ends. Germline V gene sequence: CDR1 PRHDT, CDR2 FYEKMQ (reference sequence). The CDR3 is 12 residues long. CDR3 amino acids: CASSLAGETQYF. The CDR3 DNA follows: TGTGCCAGCAGCTTGGCAGGAGAGACCCAGTACTTC.

This chain links TRBV10-3 with TRBJ2-1; 7 bases map to TRBD2. The trim removed 4 bases at V and 3 bases at J, leaving 6 bases unmatched. The CDR3 has 15 amino acids. Germline lookup yields CDR1 ENHRY and CDR2 SYGVKD. The CDR3 protein is CAISGRTSLYNEQFF. The CDR3 DNA reads TGTGCCATCAGTGGAAGGACTAGTCTCTACAATGAGCAGTTCTTC.

V gene TRBV7-8 combines with J gene TRBJ2-4; a weak D match, TRBD1 (6 bases). Germline assignment: CDR1 SGHVS and CDR2 FQNEAQ. Trimming removed 4 bases at V and 8 bases at J, with 21 bases between. CDR3 length equals 16 residues. The CDR3 region has the DNA TGTGCCAGCAGCTCCCCCCCCTTCGACAGGCTGGACATTCAGTACTTC. Its protein is CASSSPPFDRLDIQYF.